Shown below are 16 T cell receptor beta chains from a single sample sequenced in a study of vaccination effects on CD4 cells after COVID-19. Sequencing in the ViraFEST assay came after antigen-specific CD4+ T cells had been expanded with viral peptide pools, which were used to stimulate PBMC. After more than 8 days in culture, the CD4+ T cells were isolated. People in the vaccine group had not been infected with SARS-CoV-2 before, and their nucleocapsid antibodies were negative. No antigen has been identified for these receptors. TCRdb keeps only in-frame clones here, not all; method: immunoSEQ multiplex PCR. The repertoire has 77,000 or so clones, roughly 79% of them found once; the top ten carry about 10%. The material was CD4+ T cells from PBMCs cultured with SARS-CoV-2 spike peptides, obtained before COVID-19 vaccination. These receptors all stem from a human donor who received a COVID-19 vaccine.

The chain couples TRBV5-1 to TRBJ1-3; 8 bases line up with TRBD1. Germline CDR1 SGHRS, CDR2 YFSETQ. CDR3 length equals 13 residues. The ends lost 4 bases at V and 8 bases at J; junction bases unmatched: 5. As DNA, the CDR3 is TGCGCCAGCAGCGTTACAGGGGGAGACACCATATATTTT. Translating gives CASSVTGGDTIYF.

The chain couples TRBV19 to TRBJ1-4; 7 nucleotides line up with TRBD1. Germline-derived CDR1 and CDR2 are LNHDA and SQIVND (reference sequence). There are 13 residues in the CDR3. V lost 7 bases, J lost 7 bases, and 6 bases stayed unmatched. The CDR3 spells CASTGRGVEKLFF. CDR3 nucleotides: TGTGCCAGTACGGGCAGGGGGGTTGAAAAACTGTTTTTT. The full variable domain, completed using reference TRBV19 and TRBJ1-4, is DGGITQSPKYLFRKEGQNVTLSCEQNLNHDAMYWYRQDPGQGLRLIYYSQIVNDFQKGDIAEGYSVSREKKESFPLTVTSAQKNPTAFYLCASTGRGVEKLFFGSGTQLSVL.

The genes are TRBV2 and TRBJ2-7; D might be TRBD2 (6 bases). V lost 7 bases to trimming and J lost 6 bases, with 16 bases between them. The CDR3 covers 13 residues. CDR1 SNHLY and CDR2 FYNNEI come from the germline V gene. CDR3 amino acids: CASKTGTAGEQYV. In nucleotides, the CDR3 is TGTGCCAGCAAGACCGGGACTGCTGGCGAGCAGTACGTC.

The rearrangement joins TRBV4-3 to TRBJ1-2; the D gene is possibly TRBD1 (6 bases). The CDR3 has 15 amino acids. The V gene's germline CDR1 is LGHNA and CDR2 YSLEER. The germline V and J ends were trimmed by 1 base and 2 bases, with 11 bases remaining between them. The CDR3 DNA is TGCGCCAGCAGCCAAGTCCAACAGGGCAACTATGGCTACACCTTC. Its protein product is CASSQVQQGNYGYTF.

The V and J genes are TRBV24-1 and TRBJ2-2; unclear D gene. The CDR3 sequence is 17 residues long. The ends were cut back, 1 base at V and 6 bases at J, with 17 bases in the middle. In germline, CDR1 is KGHDR, CDR2 SFDVKD. The CDR3 reads CATSDLVAGTLAGELFF. The CDR3 coding sequence is TGTGCCACCAGTGATTTAGTAGCAGGTACTCTCGCCGGGGAGCTGTTTTTT.

The chain employs TRBV7-2 and TRBJ2-7; D unclear. Trimming cost V 5 bases and J 1 base, with 12 bases left between them. The germline CDR1 and CDR2 sequences are SGHTA and FQGNSA. The CDR3 is 14 amino acids. CDR3 nucleotides: TGTGCCAGCAGCCCCTCCGCCTTATCCTACGAGCAGTACGTC. This codes for CASSPSALSYEQYV.

The chain combines TRBV6-1 with TRBJ2-3, with D maybe TRBD2 (5 bases). V lost 1 base, J lost 8 bases, and 10 bases lay in between. This CDR3 is built from 13 residues. Germline-derived CDR1 and CDR2 are MNHNS and SASEGT. This CDR3 reads CASSEEGSGTQYF. Written as DNA, the CDR3 is TGTGCCAGCAGTGAAGAAGGGAGCGGTACGCAGTATTTT.

This clone was detected only once. The chain combines TRBV14 with TRBJ2-2; unclear D gene. The CDR3 consists of 14 residues. CDR1 and CDR2 from the germline V gene are SGHDN and FVKESK. Trimming removed 5 bases at V and 0 bases at J, with 7 bases between. CDR3 nucleotides: TGTGCCAGCAGCTATACTACGAACACCGGGGAGCTGTTTTTT. It yields the protein CASSYTTNTGELFF. Full variable domain (missing parts from reference TRBV14 and TRBJ2-2): EAGVTQFPSHSVIEKGQTVTLRCDPISGHDNLYWYRRVMGKEIKFLLHFVKESKQDESGMPNNRFLAERTGGTYSTLKVQPAELEDSGVYFCASSYTTNTGELFFGEGSRLTVL.

The chain couples TRBV14 to TRBJ2-4; 8 bases fit TRBD2. The germline V gene has CDR1 SGHDN and CDR2 FVKESK. The CDR3 runs to 15 residues. Trimming took 4 bases from V and 6 from J; bases not matched to a gene: 8. This chain's CDR3 is CASSPRTSLGNIQYF. CDR3 DNA sequence: TGTGCCAGCAGCCCCCGGACTAGCCTTGGAAACATTCAGTACTTC.

V is TRBV5-6 and J is TRBJ1-2, with unresolved D. CDR3 length equals 15 residues. The germline gives CDR1 SGHDT, CDR2 YYEEEE. V gave up 1 base and J gave up 0 bases, with 10 bases separating them. The CDR3 loop is CASSLLPLANYGYTF. Written as DNA, the CDR3 is TGTGCCAGCAGCTTGCTCCCCCTTGCTAACTATGGCTACACCTTC.

This chain uses TRBV5-1 with TRBJ1-6; D remains ambiguous. Trimming took 6 bases from V and 7 from J, leaving 14 bases between them. This CDR3 has 14 residues. Germline-derived CDR1 and CDR2 are SGHRS and YFSETQ. CDR3 amino acids: CASIDFTRNSPLHF. The CDR3 DNA reads TGCGCCAGCATCGATTTTACAAGGAATTCACCCCTCCACTTT.

The V gene is TRBV4-2, the J gene TRBJ1-2; 7 bases map to TRBD1. Germline CDR1 reads LGHNA; CDR2 reads YNFKEQ. The CDR3 is made up of 15 amino acids. V shed 4 bases, J shed 3 bases, and the junction held 8 bases outside the gene matches. This CDR3 is CASSRQGVGDYGYTF. The CDR3 DNA follows: TGTGCCAGCAGCCGACAGGGCGTCGGCGACTATGGCTACACCTTC.

This clone was picked up a small number of times. V usage is TRBV14 and J usage is TRBJ2-2, with D perhaps TRBD1 (6 bases). V was cut by 4 bases and J by 4 bases, with 10 bases left in between. The germline CDR1 and CDR2 sequences are SGHDN and FVKESK. The CDR3 is made up of 14 amino acids. The chain's CDR3 is CASSLQGFTGELFF. CDR3 bases: TGTGCCAGCAGCCTACAGGGCTTCACCGGGGAGCTGTTTTTT.

The chain has TRBV19 and TRBJ2-1; 7 bases fit TRBD1. The CDR3 consists of 16 residues. Germline loops: CDR1 LNHDA, CDR2 SQIVND (reference sequence). V lost 5 bases, J lost 0 bases, and 7 bases stayed unmatched. CDR3 sequence: CASSRQGPSSYNEQFF. CDR3 bases: TGTGCCAGTAGTCGACAGGGTCCGAGCTCCTACAATGAGCAGTTCTTC.

The chain has TRBV11-3 and TRBJ2-5; D unclear. The CDR3 has 13 residues. Looked up from germline, CDR1 is SGHNT and CDR2 is YENEEA. V dropped 1 base and J dropped 0 bases, with 3 bases sitting between them. The CDR3 nucleotides read TGTGCCAGCAGCTTAGGGTACCAAGAGACCCAGTACTTC. It encodes CASSLGYQETQYF.

The chain employs TRBV25-1 and TRBJ2-6; 8 positions agree with TRBD1. J gave up 2 bases and V 0 bases, and 3 bases lay outside the gene matches. Germline CDR1 and CDR2: MGHDK and SYGVNS. The length of the CDR3 is 17 residues. Written as DNA, the CDR3 is TGTGCCAGCAGTGAATATCAGGGGGCCCCTGGGGCCAACGTCCTGACTTTC. The encoded protein is CASSEYQGAPGANVLTF. The variable domain in full, with the rest retrieved from reference TRBV25-1 and TRBJ2-6, is EADIYQTPRYLVIGTGKKITLECSQTMGHDKMYWYQQDPGMELHLIHYSYGVNSTEKGDLSSESTVSRIRTEHFPLTLESARPSHTSQYLCASSEYQGAPGANVLTFGAGSRLTVL.